This TCR beta chain derives from a study of Ad26.COV2.S vaccination and SARS-CoV-2 variants. Across the study: Intramuscularly, Ad26.COV2.S was given either once or twice, 56 days apart. The study's findings and limits: Placebo and vaccine recipients had non-spike TCR breadth that was similar.

CDR1 GTSNPN and CDR2 SVGIG come from the germline V gene (reference sequence). V lost 2 bases and J 8 bases, leaving 6 bases between the germline ends. This CDR3 spans 10 amino acids. Assay: immunoSEQ multiplex PCR; the TCRdb copy retains only in-frame clones and omits some. The table includes about 240,000 clones, approximately 87% detected once. Comments on this clone: The antigen is not known.

Treatment indicated: about 20 received Ad26.COV2.S at low or high dose, single or two shots; several received placebo; per-sample allocation not given. Specimens were obtained on day 63 following the first vaccine or placebo injection. The V and J genes are TRBV30 and TRBJ1-2; perhaps TRBD1 as D (5 bases). The source was peripheral blood, collected in a trial of Ad26.COV2.S vaccine versus placebo. This clonotype originated in a person aged 18 to 65 who received the Ad26.COV2.S COVID-19 vaccine or a placebo. CDR3 sequence: CAWSRGGYTF. In nucleotides, the CDR3 is TGTGCCTGGAGTAGGGGAGGCTACACCTTC.